Presented here are 21 T cell receptor beta chains from one specimen sequenced in a study of vaccination and CD4 T cells after COVID-19. Sequencing of cultured CD4+ T cell DNA used the Oncomine TCR Beta short-read assay. TCRdb passed the PCR reads through MiXCR, listing each CDR3 protein once. The sample gives some 14,000 distinct CDR3 sequences, 50% to 60% of which show up once; roughly 4.4% is in the top ten. Specified treatment: approximately nine-day PBMC culture with coronavirus spike peptide pools or control peptides (ViraFEST assay). For these TCRs, the target antigens are not known. The source material was CD4+ T cells from blood, cultured in vitro, sampled before SARS-CoV-2 vaccination. These TCRs come from a human donor who had recovered from COVID-19.

The rearrangement links TRBV6-4 to TRBJ2-2, with TRBD1 identical over 9 bases. This CDR3 has 16 residues. V was pared by 4 bases and J by 3 bases, with 6 bases of the junction left unmatched. The germline V gene encodes CDR1 MRHNA and CDR2 SNTAGT. The CDR3 is CASSAGTGRDTGELFF. CDR3 sequence (DNA): TGTGCCAGCAGTGCGGGGACAGGGCGGGACACCGGGGAGCTGTTTTTT.

The CDR3 loop reads CASSYTGGNSPLHF. The CDR3 DNA reads TGTGCCAGCAGTTACACGGGGGGGAATTCACCCCTCCACTTT. The chain employs TRBV6-5 and TRBJ1-6, with D tentatively TRBD1 (5 bases). The CDR3 covers 14 residues. Germline values: CDR1 MNHEY, CDR2 SVGAGI. Trimming shortened V by 2 bases and J by 7 bases, and 9 bases separated the two germline ends.

This rearrangement joins TRBV28 to TRBJ1-2, with unresolved D. The CDR3 is 13 amino acids. Trimming left V 5 bases short and J 7 bases short, with 14 bases between. Per the germline V gene, CDR1 is MDHEN and CDR2 is SYDVKM. The CDR3 DNA sequence: TGTGCCAGCAGTCACCGAGGAGGTGGTGGCTACACCTTC. It translates to CASSHRGGGGYTF.

This chain joins TRBV7-2 and TRBJ1-5; D is ambiguous. V gave up 5 bases and J gave up 0 bases, with 14 bases separating them. The CDR3 has 16 residues. Germline V gene lookup returns CDR1 SGHTA and CDR2 FQGNSA. The CDR3 loop reads CASSLKGAYSNQPQHF. The DNA for the CDR3 is TGTGCCAGCAGCCTAAAAGGAGCCTATAGCAATCAGCCCCAGCATTTT.

The gene calls are TRBV6-2 or TRBV6-3 and TRBJ1-6; D remains ambiguous. The V end was cut by 3 bases, the J end by 5 bases, with 8 bases between. In germline, CDR1 is MNHEY, CDR2 SVGEGT. This CDR3 comprises 14 residues. In DNA, the CDR3 is TGTGCCAGCAGTTATCGGCCGGATAATTCACCCCTCCACTTT. Encoded protein: CASSYRPDNSPLHF.

V gene TRBV7-2 combines with J gene TRBJ2-3, with 7 bases lining up with TRBD2. V was clipped by 4 bases and J by 9 bases; unmatched bases: 1. Germline V gene data show CDR1 as SGHTA and CDR2 as FQGNSA. The CDR3 runs to 11 residues. As DNA, the CDR3 is TGTGCCAGCAGCTCAGCGGGGACGCAGTATTTT. It encodes CASSSAGTQYF.

V is TRBV21-1 and J is TRBJ2-5; TRBD1 is the table's D call, not checked against the DNA. TRBV21-1 counts as a pseudogene. The length of the CDR3 is 13 residues. This CDR3 reads CASSKTPGETQYF. CDR3 DNA sequence: TGTGCCAGCAGCAAAACCCCGGGAGAGACCCAGTACTTC.

CDR3 nucleotide sequence: TGTGCCAGCAGCTTAGTTTCCGGCGGAGACACAGATACGCAGTATTTT. It codes for CASSLVSGGDTDTQYF. The rearrangement uses TRBV7-8 and TRBJ2-3; D unclear. From germline, CDR1 is SGHVS and CDR2 FQNEAQ. Trimming pared 1 base from V and 2 bases from J, leaving 13 bases between. CDR3 length: 16 amino acids.

This clonotype has more than one count but fewer than ten. The chain has TRBV6-1 and TRBJ1-2, with D possibly matching TRBD1 (6 bases). Trimming cost V 3 bases and J 6 bases, with 11 bases left between them. The CDR3 spans 13 residues. Germline CDR1 MNHNS, CDR2 SASEGT. As DNA, the CDR3 is TGTGCCAGCAGTGACACCAGGGGCGATGGCTACACCTTC. It translates to CASSDTRGDGYTF.

The chain joins TRBV6-2 or TRBV6-3 to TRBJ1-5; TRBD1 is a possible D gene (5 bases). This CDR3 contains 14 residues. Germline values: CDR1 MNHEY, CDR2 SVGEGT. Trimming removed 2 bases from V and 3 bases from J, with 8 bases in between. The CDR3 loop is CASSYDSLNQPQHF. The CDR3 nucleotides are TGTGCCAGCAGTTACGACAGCCTCAATCAGCCCCAGCATTTT.

J is TRBJ1-1 and V is TRBV27; D gene uncertain. CDR3 length: 11 amino acids. The germline V and J ends were trimmed by 2 bases and 8 bases, with 6 bases remaining between them. Germline V lookup: CDR1 MNHEY, CDR2 SMNVEV (reference sequence). The chain's CDR3 is CASSLKGEAFF. In DNA form, the CDR3 reads TGTGCCAGCAGTTTAAAGGGAGAAGCTTTCTTT.

In DNA, the CDR3 is TGTGCCAGCAGTTTTAGGGGATACACAGATACGCAGTATTTT. Encoded protein: CASSFRGYTDTQYF. The chain recombines TRBV28 with TRBJ2-3, with D possibly being TRBD1 (5 bases). Trimming shortened V by 3 bases and J by 2 bases, and 9 bases separated the two germline ends. In germline, CDR1 is MDHEN, CDR2 SYDVKM. CDR3 size: 14 residues.

This chain joins TRBV20-1 and TRBJ1-2, with 8 positions matching TRBD1. The V segment lost 5 bases and the J segment 7 bases; nucleotides outside the gene matches: 6. This CDR3 has 12 residues. Germline CDR1 is DFQATT and CDR2 is SNEGSKA (reference sequence). CDR3 bases: TGCAGTGCTGACAGGGGTTCCTCTGGCTACACCTTC. It is translated as CSADRGSSGYTF.

CDR3 region: CASSYSWTGKTDTQYF. As DNA, the CDR3 is TGTGCCAGCAGTTACTCCTGGACAGGGAAAACAGATACGCAGTATTTT. The chain uses TRBV6-5 and TRBJ2-3; 8 positions match TRBD1. Germline V lookup: CDR1 MNHEY, CDR2 SVGAGI. The CDR3 loop spans 16 amino acids. Losses at the gene ends were 0 bases for V and 3 bases for J; bases not matched to a gene: 5.

The genes are TRBV7-9 and TRBJ1-2; D perhaps matches TRBD1 (5 bases). Germline lookup yields CDR1 SEHNR and CDR2 FQNEAQ (reference sequence). The CDR3 totals 13 residues. V lost 2 bases, J lost 6 bases, and 10 bases lay in between. The CDR3 is CASSLSQGDGYTF. The CDR3 DNA is TGTGCCAGCAGCTTAAGCCAGGGCGATGGCTACACCTTC.

In its sample, this clonotype was seen a few times. The rearrangement joins TRBV7-2 to TRBJ1-2; 8 bases match TRBD1. This CDR3 has 15 residues. V lost 5 bases and J lost 8; bases outside the gene matches: 13. CDR1 and CDR2 from the germline V gene are SGHTA and FQGNSA. Written as DNA, the CDR3 is TGTGCCAGCAGCCCAACCCCGGGACAGGAAGGGGGCTACACCTTC. This translates into CASSPTPGQEGGYTF.

There are a few counts of this clonotype. The chain has TRBV18 and TRBJ1-1, with a tentative D call TRBD1 (5 bases). This CDR3 comprises 14 residues. Looked up from germline, CDR1 is KGHSH and CDR2 is LQKENI. V was pared by 2 bases and J by 4 bases, with 11 bases between. The CDR3 DNA is TGTGCCAGCTCACCAGGGACCGTGGGCACTGAAGCTTTCTTT. Its protein product is CASSPGTVGTEAFF.

This clonotype was counted only a few times. The chain couples TRBV15 to TRBJ1-2; 7 nucleotides match TRBD1. Germline trimming cut 3 bases from V and 3 bases from J; bases unmatched to any gene: 4. This CDR3 spans 14 amino acids. Germline assignment: CDR1 LNHNV and CDR2 YYDKDF (reference sequence). CDR3 DNA: TGTGCCACCAGCAGTGGAGGGACAGACTATGGCTACACCTTC. Translated, it gives CATSSGGTDYGYTF.

As for this clonotype: An end of the junction differs from the germline gene, which may be a read error. J is TRBJ1-1 and V is TRBV29-1; 10 nucleotides agree with TRBD1. CDR3 length: 16 amino acids. Germline V gene sequence: CDR1 SQVTM, CDR2 ANQGSEA. CDR3 coding DNA: TGCAGCGCCTCTAGCGGTGACAGGGGGCAATCGGCAACCTGTGACTTT. Encoded protein: CSASSGDRGQSATCDF.

This clonotype was detected only a few times. The rearrangement uses TRBV7-9 and TRBJ2-6; 8 nucleotides align to TRBD1. The V gene's germline CDR1 is SEHNR and CDR2 FQNEAQ (reference sequence). The CDR3 spans 17 residues. V trimming: 4 bases; J trimming: 2 bases; junction bases outside the gene matches: 7. The CDR3 bases are TGTGCCAGCAGCTCACTACGGACAGGGACTGGGGCCAACGTCCTGACTTTC. Amino acids: CASSSLRTGTGANVLTF. Based on the CDR3 plus reference TRBV7-9 and TRBJ2-6, the full variable domain is DTGVSQNPRHKITKRGQNVTFRCDPISEHNRLYWYRQTLGQGPEFLTYFQNEAQLEKSRLLSDRFSAERPKGSFSTLEIQRTEQGDSAMYLCASSSLRTGTGANVLTFGAGSRLTVL.

There are a few counts of this clonotype. The CDR3 is CASSLGQGNTEAFF. CDR3 in DNA: TGTGCCAGCAGCCTCGGGCAGGGCAACACTGAAGCTTTCTTT. The chain combines TRBV2 with TRBJ1-1; maybe TRBD1 (5 bases). Germline CDR1 and CDR2: SNHLY and FYNNEI. The CDR3 is 14 amino acids. Deletions cut 6 bases from V and 2 bases from J, with 13 bases between.